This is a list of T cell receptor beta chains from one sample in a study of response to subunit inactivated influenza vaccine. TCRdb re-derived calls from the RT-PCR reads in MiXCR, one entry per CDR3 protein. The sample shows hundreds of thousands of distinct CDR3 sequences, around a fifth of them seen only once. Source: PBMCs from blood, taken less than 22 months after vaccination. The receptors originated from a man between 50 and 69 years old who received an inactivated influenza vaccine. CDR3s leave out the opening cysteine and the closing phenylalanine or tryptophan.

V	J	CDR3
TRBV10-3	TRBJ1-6	AISRDTNSPLH
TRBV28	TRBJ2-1	ASTLGQGAGNEQF
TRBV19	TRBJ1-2	ASSPGGTGVYGYT
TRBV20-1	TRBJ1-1	SARVSGGNTEAF
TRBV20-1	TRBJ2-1	SASGLAGGNEQF
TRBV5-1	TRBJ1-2	ASSPQRQRQGRDYGYT
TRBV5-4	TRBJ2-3	ASSGDFQGTDTQY
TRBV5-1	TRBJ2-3	ASSVGTPDTQY
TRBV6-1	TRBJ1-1	ASRERQGANTEAF
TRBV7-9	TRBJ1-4	ASSYSDRGTNEKLF